This entry is about one T cell receptor (beta chain). V shed 3 bases and J shed 0 bases, with 12 bases lying between them. CDR3 length: 16 amino acids. CDR1 is LNHDA, CDR2 SQIVND, per germline (reference sequence). This record belongs to a study of T cell changes during pregnancy in multiple sclerosis. Sequencing was performed with immunoSEQ multiplex PCR; in TCRdb, only in-frame clones are kept and a portion is missing. The sample shows tens of thousands of clones, around 90% of them seen only once. The V call is TRBV19, the J call TRBJ2-1; the D gene is possibly TRBD1 (5 bases). This TCR derives from a female donor in good health, enrolled as a control in a pregnancy study. Sequenced here: CD4+ T cells from peripheral blood mononuclear cells, sampled after pregnancy. In nucleotides, the CDR3 is TGTGCCAGTAGTATCCTTGGGGCTAGCTCCTACAATGAGCAGTTCTTC. Translation gives CASSILGASSYNEQFF.